The text below deals with one TCR beta chain. Its antigen remains undetermined. No quality values exist for individual bases; no much larger clone is one base distant. The junction shows trimming of 6 bases on V and 2 bases on J, plus 4 bases between the germline ends. Taken from cysteine to phenylalanine, the CDR3 has 11 residues. Of all the DNA, just the CDR3 is kept, 33 bases in frame from base 1. The germline V gene (reference sequence) specifies MNHNY as CDR1 and SVGAGI as CDR2. These data come from a study of control samples from healthy donors and cancer patients (dated by TCRdb to 2020 to 2022). To prepare the library, the immunoSEQ multiplex PCR assay was applied. TCRdb stores this immuneACCESS table with in-frame sequences only. Part of the clones is absent; in the studies checked, under half of the shortfall reflects unresolved V genes, and no reason is known for the rest. The sample contains 150,000 to 200,000 clones, approximately 92% of them found a single time. The ten largest clones add up to roughly 2.1% of the sample.

Rearrangement joined TRBV6-6 to TRBJ2-5, with the D gene not clear enough to name. This clonotype originated in a woman aged 40 to 50 in good health. Sequenced sample: blood. For the CDR3, the sequence is CASSPQETQYF. DNA sequence: TGTGCCAGCAGCCCGCAAGAGACCCAGTACTTC.